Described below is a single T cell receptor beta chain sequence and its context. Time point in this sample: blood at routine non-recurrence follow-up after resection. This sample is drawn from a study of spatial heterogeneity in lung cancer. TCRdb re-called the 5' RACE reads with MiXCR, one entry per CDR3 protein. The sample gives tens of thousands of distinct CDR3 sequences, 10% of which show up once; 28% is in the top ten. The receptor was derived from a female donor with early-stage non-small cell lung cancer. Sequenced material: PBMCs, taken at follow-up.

The CDR3 reads CASRARQATYEQYF. The CDR3 DNA reads as TGCGCCAGCAGGGCAAGACAGGCTACCTACGAGCAGTACTTC. This chain uses TRBV5-1 with TRBJ2-7, with D perhaps matching TRBD1 (6 bases). V was clipped by 5 bases and J by 2 bases, with 14 bases between them. Germline loops: CDR1 SGHRS, CDR2 YFSETQ. This CDR3 comprises 14 residues. The entire variable domain, with the rest obtained from reference TRBV5-1 and TRBJ2-7, is as follows: KAGVTQTPRYLIKTRGQQVTLSCSPISGHRSVSWYQQTPGQGLQFLFEYFSETQRNKGNFPGRFSGRQFSNSRSEMNVSTLELGDSALYLCASRARQATYEQYFGPGTRLTVT.